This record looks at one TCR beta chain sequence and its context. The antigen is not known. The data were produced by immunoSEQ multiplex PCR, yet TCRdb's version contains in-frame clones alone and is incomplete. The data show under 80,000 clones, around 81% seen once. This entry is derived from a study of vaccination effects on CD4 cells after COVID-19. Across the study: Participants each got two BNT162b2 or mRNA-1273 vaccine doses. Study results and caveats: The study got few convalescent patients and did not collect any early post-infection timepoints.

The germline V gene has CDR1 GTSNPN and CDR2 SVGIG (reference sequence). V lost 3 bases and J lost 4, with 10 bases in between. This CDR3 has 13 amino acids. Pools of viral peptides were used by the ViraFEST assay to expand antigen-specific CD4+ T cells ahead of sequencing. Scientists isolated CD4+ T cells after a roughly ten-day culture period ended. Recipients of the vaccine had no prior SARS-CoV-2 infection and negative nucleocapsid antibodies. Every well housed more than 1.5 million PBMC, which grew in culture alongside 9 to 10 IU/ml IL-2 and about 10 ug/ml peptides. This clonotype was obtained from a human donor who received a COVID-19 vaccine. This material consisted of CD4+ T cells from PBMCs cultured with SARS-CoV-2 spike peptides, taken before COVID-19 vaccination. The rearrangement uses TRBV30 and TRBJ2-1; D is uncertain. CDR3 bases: TGTGCCTGGAGCTTCGGGCCTTACAATGAGCAGTTCTTC. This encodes CAWSFGPYNEQFF.